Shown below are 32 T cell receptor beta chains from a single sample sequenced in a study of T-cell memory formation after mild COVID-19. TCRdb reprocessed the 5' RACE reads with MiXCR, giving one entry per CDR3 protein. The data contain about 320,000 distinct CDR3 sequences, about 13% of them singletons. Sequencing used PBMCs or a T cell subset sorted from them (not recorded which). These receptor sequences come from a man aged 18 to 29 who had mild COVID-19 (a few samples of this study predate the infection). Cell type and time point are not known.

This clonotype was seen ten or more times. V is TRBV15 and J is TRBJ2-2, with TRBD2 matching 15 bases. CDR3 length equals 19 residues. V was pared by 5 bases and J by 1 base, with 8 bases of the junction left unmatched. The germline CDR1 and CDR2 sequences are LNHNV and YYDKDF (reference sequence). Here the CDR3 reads CATSSLGTSGGKNTGELFF. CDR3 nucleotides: TGTGCCACCAGCTCCCTGGGGACTAGCGGGGGGAAGAACACCGGGGAGCTGTTTTTT.

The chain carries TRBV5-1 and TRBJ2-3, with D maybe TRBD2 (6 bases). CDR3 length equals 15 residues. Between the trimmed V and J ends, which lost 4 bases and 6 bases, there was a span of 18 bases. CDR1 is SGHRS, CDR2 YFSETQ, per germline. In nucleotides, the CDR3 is TGCGCCAGCAGCCTCCTAGCGACTAGGTCCGATACGCAGTATTTT. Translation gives CASSLLATRSDTQYF.

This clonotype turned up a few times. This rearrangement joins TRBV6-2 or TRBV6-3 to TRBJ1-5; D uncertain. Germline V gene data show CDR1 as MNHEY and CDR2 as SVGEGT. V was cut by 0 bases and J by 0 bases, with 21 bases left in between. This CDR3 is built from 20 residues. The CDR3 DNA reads TGTGCCAGCAGTTACTCTTATCGGTCGGGCGGAAGTTATAGCAATCAGCCCCAGCATTTT. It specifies CASSYSYRSGGSYSNQPQHF.

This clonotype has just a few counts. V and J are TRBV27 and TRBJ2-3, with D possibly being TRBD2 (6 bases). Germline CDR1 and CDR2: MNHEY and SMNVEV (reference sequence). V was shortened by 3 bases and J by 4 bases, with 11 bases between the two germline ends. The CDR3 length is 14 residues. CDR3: CASSFVGGSDTQYF. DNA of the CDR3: TGTGCCAGCAGTTTCGTGGGGGGATCAGATACGCAGTATTTT.

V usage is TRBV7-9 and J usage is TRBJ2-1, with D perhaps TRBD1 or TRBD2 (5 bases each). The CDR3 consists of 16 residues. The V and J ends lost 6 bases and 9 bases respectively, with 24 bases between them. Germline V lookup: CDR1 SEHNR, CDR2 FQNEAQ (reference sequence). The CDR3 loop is CASRRAGTQRDAEQFF. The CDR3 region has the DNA TGTGCCAGCAGGCGGGCCGGGACCCAACGGGATGCTGAGCAGTTCTTC.

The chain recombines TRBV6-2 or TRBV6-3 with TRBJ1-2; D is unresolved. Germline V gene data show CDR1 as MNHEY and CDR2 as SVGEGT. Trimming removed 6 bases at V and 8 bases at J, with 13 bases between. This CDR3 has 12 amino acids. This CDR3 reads CASRRIRGGYTF. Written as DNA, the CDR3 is TGTGCCAGCAGACGAATCCGAGGCGGCTACACCTTC.

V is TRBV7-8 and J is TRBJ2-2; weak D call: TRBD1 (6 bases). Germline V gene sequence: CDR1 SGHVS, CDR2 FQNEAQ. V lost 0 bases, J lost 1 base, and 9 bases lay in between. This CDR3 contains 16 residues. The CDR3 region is CASSLAGGRNTGELFF. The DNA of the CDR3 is TGTGCCAGCAGCTTAGCAGGGGGAAGGAACACCGGGGAGCTGTTTTTT.

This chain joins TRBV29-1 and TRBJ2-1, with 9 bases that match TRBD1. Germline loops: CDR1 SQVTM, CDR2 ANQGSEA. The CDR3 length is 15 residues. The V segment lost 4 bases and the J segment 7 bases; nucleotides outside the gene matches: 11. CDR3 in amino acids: CSVVGMRTGVNEQFF. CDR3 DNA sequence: TGCAGCGTTGTAGGGATGAGGACAGGGGTGAATGAGCAGTTCTTC.

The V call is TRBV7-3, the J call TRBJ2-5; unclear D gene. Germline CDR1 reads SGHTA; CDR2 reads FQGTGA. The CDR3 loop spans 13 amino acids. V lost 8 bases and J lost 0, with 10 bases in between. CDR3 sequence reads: CASAGPDQETQYF. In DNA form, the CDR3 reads TGTGCCAGCGCAGGCCCTGACCAAGAGACCCAGTACTTC.

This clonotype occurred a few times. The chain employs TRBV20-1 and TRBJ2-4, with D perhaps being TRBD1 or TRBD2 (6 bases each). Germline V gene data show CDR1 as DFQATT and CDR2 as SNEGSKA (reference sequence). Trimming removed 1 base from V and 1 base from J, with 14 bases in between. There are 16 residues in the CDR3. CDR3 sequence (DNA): TGCAGTGCTAGAGTAGGGGGGCGAGTGGCCAAAAACATTCAGTACTTC. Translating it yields CSARVGGRVAKNIQYF.

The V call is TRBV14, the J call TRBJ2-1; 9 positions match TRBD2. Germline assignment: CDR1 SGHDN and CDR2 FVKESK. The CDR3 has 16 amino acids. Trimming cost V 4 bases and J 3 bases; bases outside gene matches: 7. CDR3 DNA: TGTGCCAGCAGCCGAGTAGCGGGAGAGGGCTACAATGAGCAGTTCTTC. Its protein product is CASSRVAGEGYNEQFF.

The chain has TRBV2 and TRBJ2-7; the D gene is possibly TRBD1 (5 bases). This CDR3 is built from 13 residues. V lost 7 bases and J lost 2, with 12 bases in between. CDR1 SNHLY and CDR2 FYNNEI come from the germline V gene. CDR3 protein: CASKGKGTYEQYF. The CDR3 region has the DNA TGTGCCAGCAAGGGTAAGGGGACCTACGAGCAGTACTTC.

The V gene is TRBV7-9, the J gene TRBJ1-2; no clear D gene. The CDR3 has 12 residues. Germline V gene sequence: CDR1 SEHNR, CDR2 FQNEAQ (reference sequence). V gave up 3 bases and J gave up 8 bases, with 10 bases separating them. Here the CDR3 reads CASSFPSGGYTF. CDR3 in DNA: TGTGCCAGCAGCTTCCCCTCAGGAGGCTACACCTTC.

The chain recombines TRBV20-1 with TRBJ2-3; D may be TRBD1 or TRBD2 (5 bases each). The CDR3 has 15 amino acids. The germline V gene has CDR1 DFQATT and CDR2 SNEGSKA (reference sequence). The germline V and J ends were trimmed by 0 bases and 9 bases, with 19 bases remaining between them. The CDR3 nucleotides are TGCAGTGCTAGAGATGGACTCCGGGGCCTCCGAACGCAGTATTTT. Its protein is CSARDGLRGLRTQYF.

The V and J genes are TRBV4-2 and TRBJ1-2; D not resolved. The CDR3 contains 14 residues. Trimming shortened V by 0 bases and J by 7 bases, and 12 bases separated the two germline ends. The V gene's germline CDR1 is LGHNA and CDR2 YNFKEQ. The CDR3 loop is CASSQEHRVGGYTF. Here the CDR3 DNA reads TGTGCCAGCAGCCAAGAACATCGGGTGGGTGGCTACACCTTC.

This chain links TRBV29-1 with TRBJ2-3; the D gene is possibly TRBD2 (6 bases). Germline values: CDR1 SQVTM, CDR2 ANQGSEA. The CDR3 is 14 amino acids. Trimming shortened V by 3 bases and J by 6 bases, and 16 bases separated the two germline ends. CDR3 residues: CSVEGDSHVDTQYF. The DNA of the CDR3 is TGCAGCGTTGAGGGGGACTCGCACGTGGATACGCAGTATTTT.

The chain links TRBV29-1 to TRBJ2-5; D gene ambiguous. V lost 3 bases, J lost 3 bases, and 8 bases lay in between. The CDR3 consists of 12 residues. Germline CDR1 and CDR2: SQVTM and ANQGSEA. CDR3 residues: CSVDALKETQYF. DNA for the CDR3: TGCAGCGTTGACGCCTTAAAAGAGACCCAGTACTTC.

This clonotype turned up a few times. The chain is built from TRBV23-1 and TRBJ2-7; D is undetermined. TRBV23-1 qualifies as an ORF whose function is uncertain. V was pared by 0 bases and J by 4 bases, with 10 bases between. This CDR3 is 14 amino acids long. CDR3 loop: CASSQSGFTYEQYV. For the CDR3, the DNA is TGCGCCAGCAGTCAATCGGGGTTTACTTACGAGCAGTACGTC.

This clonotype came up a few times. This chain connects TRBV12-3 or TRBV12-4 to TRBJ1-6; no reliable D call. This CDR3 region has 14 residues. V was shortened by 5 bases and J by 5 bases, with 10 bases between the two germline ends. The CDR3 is CASSLTVDNSPLHF. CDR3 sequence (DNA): TGTGCCAGCAGTCTGACGGTGGATAATTCACCCCTCCACTTT.

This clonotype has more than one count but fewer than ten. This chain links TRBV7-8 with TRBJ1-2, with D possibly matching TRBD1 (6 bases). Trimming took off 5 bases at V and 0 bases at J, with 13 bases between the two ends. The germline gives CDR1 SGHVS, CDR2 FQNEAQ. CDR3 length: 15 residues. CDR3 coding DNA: TGTGCCAGCAGCCTACACCGGACAGCTAACTATGGCTACACCTTC. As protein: CASSLHRTANYGYTF. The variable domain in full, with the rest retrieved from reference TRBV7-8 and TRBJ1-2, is GAGVSQSPRYKVAKRGQDVALRCDPISGHVSLFWYQQALGQGPEFLTYFQNEAQLDKSGLPSDRFFAERPEGSVSTLKIQRTQQEDSAVYLCASSLHRTANYGYTFGSGTRLTVV.

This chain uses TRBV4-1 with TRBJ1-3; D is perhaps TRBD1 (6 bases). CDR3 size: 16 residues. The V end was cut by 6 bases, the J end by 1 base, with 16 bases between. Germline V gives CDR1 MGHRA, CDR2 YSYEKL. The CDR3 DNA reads TGCGCCAGCAGGATCGAAGGGGGGGGATCTGGAAACACCATATATTTT. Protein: CASRIEGGGSGNTIYF.

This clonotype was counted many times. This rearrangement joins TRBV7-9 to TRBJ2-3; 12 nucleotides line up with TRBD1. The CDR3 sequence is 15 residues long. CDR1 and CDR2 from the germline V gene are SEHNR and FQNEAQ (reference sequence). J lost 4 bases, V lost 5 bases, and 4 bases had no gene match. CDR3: CASSPGQGAADTQYF. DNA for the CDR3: TGTGCCAGCAGCCCGGGACAGGGGGCCGCAGATACGCAGTATTTT.

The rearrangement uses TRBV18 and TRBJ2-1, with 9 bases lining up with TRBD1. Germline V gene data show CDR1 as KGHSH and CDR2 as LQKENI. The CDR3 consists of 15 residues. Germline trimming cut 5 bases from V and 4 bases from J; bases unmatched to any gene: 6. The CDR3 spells CASSTGQGAYNEQFF. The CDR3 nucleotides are TGTGCCAGCTCAACGGGACAGGGCGCTTACAATGAGCAGTTCTTC.

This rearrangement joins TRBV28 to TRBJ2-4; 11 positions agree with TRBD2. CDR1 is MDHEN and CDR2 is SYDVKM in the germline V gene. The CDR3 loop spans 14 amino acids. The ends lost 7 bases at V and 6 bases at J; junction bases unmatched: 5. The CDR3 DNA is TGTGCCAGCATTAGCGGGGGGGCGGGAAACATTCAGTACTTC. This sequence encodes CASISGGAGNIQYF.

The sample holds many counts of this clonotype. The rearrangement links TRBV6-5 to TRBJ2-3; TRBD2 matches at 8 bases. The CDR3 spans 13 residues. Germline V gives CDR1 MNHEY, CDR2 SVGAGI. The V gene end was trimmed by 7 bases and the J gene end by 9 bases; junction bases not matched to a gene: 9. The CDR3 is CASKRGGALTQYF. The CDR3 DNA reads TGTGCCAGCAAACGGGGGGGGGCCCTAACGCAGTATTTT.

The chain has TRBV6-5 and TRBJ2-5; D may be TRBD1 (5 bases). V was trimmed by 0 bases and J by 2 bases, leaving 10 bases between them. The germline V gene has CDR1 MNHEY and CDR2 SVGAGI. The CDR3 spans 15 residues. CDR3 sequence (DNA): TGTGCCAGCAGTTACTCGATAGGGGAACAAGAGACCCAGTACTTC. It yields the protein CASSYSIGEQETQYF.

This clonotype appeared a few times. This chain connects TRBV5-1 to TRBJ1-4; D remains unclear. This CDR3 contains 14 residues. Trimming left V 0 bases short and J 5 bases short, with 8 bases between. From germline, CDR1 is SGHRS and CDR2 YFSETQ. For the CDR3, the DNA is TGCGCCAGCAGCTTGGGGCCAGAAAATGAAAAACTGTTTTTT. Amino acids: CASSLGPENEKLFF.

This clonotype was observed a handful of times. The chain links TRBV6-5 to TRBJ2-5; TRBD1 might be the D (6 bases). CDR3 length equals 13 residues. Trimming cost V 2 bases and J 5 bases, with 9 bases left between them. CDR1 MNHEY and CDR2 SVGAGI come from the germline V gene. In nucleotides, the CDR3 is TGTGCCAGCAGTTACGACCAGGGGGAGACCCAGTACTTC. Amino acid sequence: CASSYDQGETQYF.

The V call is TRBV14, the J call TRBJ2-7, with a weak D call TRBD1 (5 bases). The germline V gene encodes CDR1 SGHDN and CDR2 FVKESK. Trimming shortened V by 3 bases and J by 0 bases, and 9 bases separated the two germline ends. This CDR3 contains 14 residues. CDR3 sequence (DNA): TGTGCCAGCAGCCAGGGGCTTGGCTCCTACGAGCAGTACTTC. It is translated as CASSQGLGSYEQYF. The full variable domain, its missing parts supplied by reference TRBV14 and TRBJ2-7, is EAGVTQFPSHSVIEKGQTVTLRCDPISGHDNLYWYRRVMGKEIKFLLHFVKESKQDESGMPNNRFLAERTGGTYSTLKVQPAELEDSGVYFCASSQGLGSYEQYFGPGTRLTVT.

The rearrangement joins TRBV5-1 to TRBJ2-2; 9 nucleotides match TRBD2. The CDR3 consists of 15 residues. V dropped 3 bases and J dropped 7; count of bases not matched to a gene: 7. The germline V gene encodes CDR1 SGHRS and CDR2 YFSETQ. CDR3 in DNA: TGCGCCAGCAGCTCCCCGGGACTAGCAAGCGGGGAGCTGTTTTTT. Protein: CASSSPGLASGELFF. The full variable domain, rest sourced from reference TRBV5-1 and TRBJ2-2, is KAGVTQTPRYLIKTRGQQVTLSCSPISGHRSVSWYQQTPGQGLQFLFEYFSETQRNKGNFPGRFSGRQFSNSRSEMNVSTLELGDSALYLCASSSPGLASGELFFGEGSRLTVL.

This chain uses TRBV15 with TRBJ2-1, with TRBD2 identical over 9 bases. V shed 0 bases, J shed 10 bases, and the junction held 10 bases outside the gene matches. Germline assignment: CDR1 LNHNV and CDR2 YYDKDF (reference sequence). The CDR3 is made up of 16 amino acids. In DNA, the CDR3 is TGTGCCACCAGCAGAGATCGCGGGAGGGGAAACTGGGAGCAGTTCTTC. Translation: CATSRDRGRGNWEQFF.

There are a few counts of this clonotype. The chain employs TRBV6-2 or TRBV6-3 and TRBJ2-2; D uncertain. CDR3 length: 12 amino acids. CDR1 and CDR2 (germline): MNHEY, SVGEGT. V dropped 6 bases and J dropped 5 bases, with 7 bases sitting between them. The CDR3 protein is CASRRNTGELFF. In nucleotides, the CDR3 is TGTGCCAGCAGGAGGAATACCGGGGAGCTGTTTTTT.